A few counts support the clone carrying this TCR beta chain. What it binds is unknown. The entry originates in a study of regulatory T cells in long-lasting Graves disease. Study-wide findings and caveats: TCR diversity was lower in persistent than newly diagnosed Graves' disease.

Time point specified: newly diagnosed GD, antithyroid drugs for less than 3 months. Extracted PBMC RNA gave rise to the TCR library. Recruitment took place at an endocrinology department in Xi'an, China. HTBI primers from iRepertoire and Arm-PCR of CDR3 regions yielded the TCR beta libraries. A single record per CDR3 protein comes from TCRdb applying MiXCR to the multiplex PCR reads. The data contain 350,000 to 450,000 distinct CDR3 sequences, around 16% of them seen just once; the ten biggest clones take up approximately 7.8%. These data are also associated with another study on T cells in Graves' hyperthyroidism and ophthalmopathy. That paper notes: TCR CDR3 underwent first-round RT-PCR with the HTBI primer set.

The source was peripheral blood mononuclear cells (PBMCs), collected at new diagnosis, from a patient treated with antithyroid drugs. The receptor's source is a woman aged 40-49 years with Graves disease.

The CDR3 DNA is TGTGCCAGCACTCTCACCCAAGAGACCCAGTACTTC. This codes for CASTLTQETQYF. V gene TRBV7-9 combines with J gene TRBJ2-5; D uncertain. Germline V gene lookup returns CDR1 SEHNR and CDR2 FQNEAQ (reference sequence). V was trimmed by 7 bases and J by 1 base, leaving 7 bases between them. This CDR3 comprises 12 residues.